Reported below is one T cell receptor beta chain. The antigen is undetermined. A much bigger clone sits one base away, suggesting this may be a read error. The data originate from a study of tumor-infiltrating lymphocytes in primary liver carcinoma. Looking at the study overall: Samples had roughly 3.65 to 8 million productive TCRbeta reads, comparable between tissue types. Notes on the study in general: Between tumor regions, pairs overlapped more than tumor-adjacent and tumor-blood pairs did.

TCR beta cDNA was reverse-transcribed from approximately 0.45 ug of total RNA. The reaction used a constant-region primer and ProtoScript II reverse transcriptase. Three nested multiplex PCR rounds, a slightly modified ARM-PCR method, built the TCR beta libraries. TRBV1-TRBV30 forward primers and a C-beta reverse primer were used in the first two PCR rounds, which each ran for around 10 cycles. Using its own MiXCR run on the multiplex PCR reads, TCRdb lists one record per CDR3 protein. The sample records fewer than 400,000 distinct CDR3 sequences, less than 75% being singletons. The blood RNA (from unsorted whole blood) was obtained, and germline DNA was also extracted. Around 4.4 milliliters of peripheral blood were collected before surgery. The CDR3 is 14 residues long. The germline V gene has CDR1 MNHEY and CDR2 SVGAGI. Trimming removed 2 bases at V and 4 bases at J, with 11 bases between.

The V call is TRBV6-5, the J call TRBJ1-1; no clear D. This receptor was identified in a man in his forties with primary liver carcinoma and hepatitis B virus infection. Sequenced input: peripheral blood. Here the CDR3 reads CASSYVGCGTEAFF. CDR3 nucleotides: TGTGCCAGCAGTTACGTGGGGTGCGGCACTGAAGCTTTCTTT.